Listed below are T cell receptor beta chains from one sample, sequenced in a study of blood T cell repertoires in COVID-19. Method: immunoSEQ multiplex PCR; TCRdb's copy keeps in-frame clones and lacks some. The sample holds 170,000 or so clones, more than 75% seen once. The sequencing input was peripheral blood. The receptors originated from a woman under 30 who had recovered from COVID-19. Both conserved end residues are part of each CDR3. The D gene is left open where the match is weak. The listing skips clone size in some rows; elsewhere it reads once, few, many or a size class.

V	J	D	size	DNA	CDR3
TRBV9	TRBJ1-3	.	.	TGTGCCAGCAGCGTAGCTCGAACAGGAGGAAACACCATATATTTT	CASSVARTGGNTIYF
TRBV10-1	TRBJ2-2	.	.	TGCGCCAGCCTTGAACCACAGGACGCGAACACCGGGGAGCTGTTTTTT	CASLEPQDANTGELFF
TRBV7-2	TRBJ2-1	TRBD2	.	TGTGCCAGCAGCTTGAACTTGGGTAGCGGGGGGGCATATGAGCAGTTCTTC	CASSLNLGSGGAYEQFF
TRBV7-9	TRBJ2-7	TRBD1	.	TGTGCCAGCAGCAGCCCGGGACAGCCCTACGAGCAGTACTTC	CASSSPGQPYEQYF
TRBV4-1	TRBJ1-1	.	.	TGCGCCAGCAGCACTCAGGGGAAGGGCACTGAAGCTTTCTTT	CASSTQGKGTEAFF
TRBV24-1	TRBJ2-3	TRBD2	.	TGTGCCACCAGTGATCTGATAAAGACTAGCGGGAGCGGGGTCACACAAGATACGCAGTATTTT	CATSDLIKTSGSGVTQDTQYF
TRBV4-2	TRBJ2-5	TRBD2	.	TGTGCCAGCAGACGACGAACTAGCGGGAATGGCGAGACCCAGTACTTC	CASRRRTSGNGETQYF
TRBV5-8	TRBJ2-5	TRBD1	.	TGTGCCAGCAGCTTGGTTTGGACAGGGCAAGAGACCCAGTACTTC	CASSLVWTGQETQYF
TRBV5-5	TRBJ1-2	TRBD1	.	TGTGCCAGCAGCCCCCTAATAGGAGGGGGCCACTATGGCTACACCTTC	CASSPLIGGGHYGYTF
TRBV9	TRBJ2-1	TRBD2	.	TGTGCCAGCAGCGCGGGGACTATACGCTACAATGAGCAGTTCTTC	CASSAGTIRYNEQFF
TRBV20-1	TRBJ2-3	.	.	TGCAGTGCTAGTTTCAGGGCAGATACGCAGTATTTT	CSASFRADTQYF
TRBV4-1	TRBJ1-6	TRBD1	.	TGCGCCAGCAGCCGAGGACAGGCGAGCTCCTATAATTCACCCCTCCACTTT	CASSRGQASSYNSPLHF
TRBV10-3	TRBJ2-1	.	.	TGTGCCATGGGGTCAGGGACTCGCTCCTACAATGAGCAGTTCTTC	CAMGSGTRSYNEQFF
TRBV4-3	TRBJ1-3	.	.	TGCGCCAGCAGCCAAGTTCCCCCAGGGGTAGGAGCTGGAAACACCATATATTTT	CASSQVPPGVGAGNTIYF
TRBV5-6	TRBJ1-2	TRBD1	.	TGTGCCAGCAGTCGGACAGGGAACTATGGCTACACCTTC	CASSRTGNYGYTF
TRBV2	TRBJ2-7	.	.	TGTGCCAGCAGTGGACTACTCCTCGGGCCAGCGGACGAGCAGTACTTC	CASSGLLLGPADEQYF
TRBV12-3/TRBV12-4	TRBJ1-5	TRBD1	.	TGTGCCAGCAGTACGACAGGGAATCAGCCCCAGCATTTT	CASSTTGNQPQHF
TRBV19	TRBJ1-3	.	.	TGTGCCAGTAGTATCAGGACAGTAGATATGACCATATATTTT	CASSIRTVDMTIYF
TRBV6-6	TRBJ1-2	.	.	TGTGCCAGCAGTTACGGGACAAATAACTATGGCTACACCTTC	CASSYGTNNYGYTF
TRBV25-1	TRBJ1-2	TRBD1	.	TGTGCCAGCAGTGGGACAGGGAAGTATCAAAACTATGGCTACACCTTC	CASSGTGKYQNYGYTF
TRBV30	TRBJ1-2	.	.	TGTGCCTGGACGGAAGACAGCTTCTATGGCTACACCTTC	CAWTEDSFYGYTF
TRBV7-3	TRBJ2-2	.	.	TGTGCCAGCAGCTTAGGGGGCGCCGGGGAGCTGTTTTTT	CASSLGGAGELFF
TRBV7-9	TRBJ2-1	TRBD1	.	TGTGCCAGCAGCCTCACCGGGACAGGGAGAAATGAGCAGTTCTTC	CASSLTGTGRNEQFF
TRBV2	TRBJ2-4	.	.	TGTGCCAGCAGTATCTCGGCCGGACTAGCCAAAAACATTCAGTACTTC	CASSISAGLAKNIQYF
TRBV5-1	TRBJ2-2	TRBD2	.	TGCGCCAGCAGCTTGGTTCCCAGCGGGAGCCACGGGGAGCTGTTTTTT	CASSLVPSGSHGELFF
TRBV12-3/TRBV12-4	TRBJ2-7	.	.	TGTGCCAGCAGTTCCGGTCCGGGGAGGCAGTACTTC	CASSSGPGRQYF
TRBV7-2	TRBJ1-2	TRBD1	few	TGTGCCAGCAGCTTAGTGCAGGGGGCAGGCTATGGCTACACCTTC	CASSLVQGAGYGYTF